The source of this T cell receptor beta chain is a study of cytomegalovirus exposure and HLA in healthy donors. About the study: HLA-typed donors contributed around 82 million unique TCRs, which were held in an early data release. General study findings and limits: A classifier reportedly called cytomegalovirus status with high sensitivity and specificity. In a later analysis, HLA-C alleles had the fewest associated TCRs, DRB1 alleles the most.

For this clone: What it recognizes is unknown.

The PCR employed 60 Vbeta primers together with 13 Jbeta primers. TCRdb keeps only in-frame clones here, not all; method: immunoSEQ multiplex PCR. The clone table shows under 200,000 clones, with the ten largest holding 2% to 2.5%. The sample was PBMCs. The source of this sequence is a man aged 25-45 years in good health and CMV-seronegative.

Here the CDR3 reads CASSLRGPVGYTF. The CDR3 DNA is TGTGCCAGCAGTCTCAGGGGGCCGGTGGGCTACACCTTC. This chain connects TRBV27 to TRBJ1-2; 8 bases are a match to TRBD1. The CDR3 contains 13 residues. Germline values: CDR1 MNHEY, CDR2 SMNVEV (reference sequence). V was pared by 5 bases and J by 8 bases, with 7 bases of the junction left unmatched.